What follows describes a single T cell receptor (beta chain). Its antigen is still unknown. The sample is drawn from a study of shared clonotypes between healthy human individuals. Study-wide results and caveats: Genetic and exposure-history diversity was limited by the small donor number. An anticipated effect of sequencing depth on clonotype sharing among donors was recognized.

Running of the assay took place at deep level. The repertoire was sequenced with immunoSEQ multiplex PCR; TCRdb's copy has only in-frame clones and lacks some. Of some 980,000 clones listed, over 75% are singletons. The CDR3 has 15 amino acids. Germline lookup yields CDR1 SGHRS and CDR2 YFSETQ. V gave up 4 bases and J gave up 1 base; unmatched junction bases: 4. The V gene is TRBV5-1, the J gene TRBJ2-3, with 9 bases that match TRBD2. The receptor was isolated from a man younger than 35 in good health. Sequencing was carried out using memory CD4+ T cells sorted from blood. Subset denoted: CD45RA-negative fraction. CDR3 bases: TGCGCCAGCAGCGCTCCTAGCGGGGGCACAGATACGCAGTATTTT. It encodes CASSAPSGGTDTQYF.